This T cell receptor (beta chain) was sequenced during a study of shared T cell receptors in the human thymus. Using immunoSEQ multiplex PCR, the repertoire was profiled, and TCRdb retains in-frame clones only, with some absent. The sample records 640,000 or so clones, around 87% being singletons. CDR3 size: 15 residues. The V end was cut by 1 base, the J end by 2 bases, with 12 bases between. Germline values: CDR1 MNHNS, CDR2 SASEGT. The same sample was also used in a study of human thymus T cells. As that study records: In thymic and blood repertoires alike, V and J usage looked biased.

The receptor comes from a boy under two years old with a congenital heart defect. The specimen was thymocytes. The chain uses TRBV6-1 and TRBJ2-7; TRBD2 might be the D (6 bases). The CDR3 sequence: CASSEGGVVAYEQYF. CDR3 coding DNA: TGTGCCAGCAGTGAAGGGGGGGTTGTGGCCTACGAGCAGTACTTC.